This entry lists 22 T cell receptor beta chains sequenced from one sample in a study of blood T cell repertoires in COVID-19. Sequencing was performed with immunoSEQ multiplex PCR; in TCRdb, only in-frame clones are kept and a portion is missing. Of about 350,000 clones in the sample, 88% were seen once. The sample consisted of PBMCs or T cells enriched from blood (not recorded which). The receptors come from a woman aged 25 to 39 who had been exposed to COVID-19.

V and J are TRBV18 and TRBJ1-2; D is uncertain. V was cut by 5 bases and J by 2 bases, with 15 bases left in between. Germline V gene sequence: CDR1 KGHSH, CDR2 LQKENI. The CDR3 loop spans 15 amino acids. CDR3 coding DNA: TGTGCCAGCTCATCCCCCGGGAGTTCAAACTATGGCTACACCTTC. It specifies CASSSPGSSNYGYTF.

The J gene is TRBJ2-2, the V gene TRBV5-1; D gene uncertain. Germline lookup yields CDR1 SGHRS and CDR2 YFSETQ. Trimming stripped 4 bases from V and 6 bases from J, with 16 bases between. The CDR3 contains 15 residues. CDR3 loop: CASSLEGVASGELFF. The CDR3 DNA follows: TGCGCCAGCAGCCTGGAAGGAGTCGCGTCCGGGGAGCTGTTTTTT.

This clone was recorded only once. The rearrangement uses TRBV5-6 and TRBJ2-7, with 8 bases that match TRBD2. The CDR3 sequence is 14 residues long. Per the germline V gene, CDR1 is SGHDT and CDR2 is YYEEEE. V shed 2 bases, J shed 3 bases, and the junction held 4 bases outside the gene matches. The DNA of the CDR3 is TGTGCCAGCAGCTTTACAGCGGGGGACTACGAGCAGTACTTC. It translates to CASSFTAGDYEQYF.

The chain couples TRBV10-3 to TRBJ2-7; 9 bases agree with TRBD1. Per the germline V gene, CDR1 is ENHRY and CDR2 is SYGVKD. V was pared by 4 bases and J by 4 bases, with 8 bases of the junction left unmatched. The CDR3 runs 15 residues. CDR3 in DNA: TGTGCCATCAGTGGGGGCGGACAGGGGAAATACGAGCAGTACTTC. Its translation is CAISGGGQGKYEQYF.

The rearrangement links TRBV6-5 to TRBJ2-1, with 8 bases that match TRBD2. The CDR3 loop spans 15 amino acids. J lost 10 bases, V lost 2 bases, and 10 bases had no gene match. Germline CDR1 MNHEY, CDR2 SVGAGI. This chain's CDR3 is CASSYTGLEGGEQFF. The CDR3 region has the DNA TGTGCCAGCAGTTACACGGGACTAGAAGGCGGAGAGCAGTTCTTC.

This chain joins TRBV2 and TRBJ2-2; 7 positions agree with TRBD1. The CDR3 is 14 residues long. Germline CDR1 and CDR2: SNHLY and FYNNEI. Trimming at V came to 6 bases and at J to 4 bases, leaving 5 bases not matched to a gene. CDR3 nucleotide sequence: TGTGCCAGCAGGCCCGGGACAGCCACCGGGGAGCTGTTTTTT. This codes for CASRPGTATGELFF.

The gene calls are TRBV2 and TRBJ1-6, with a weak D call TRBD1 (6 bases). Germline V gene data show CDR1 as SNHLY and CDR2 as FYNNEI. Trimming shortened V by 8 bases and J by 7 bases, and 15 bases separated the two germline ends. CDR3 size: 14 residues. The CDR3 reads CASLEQGLNSPLHF. CDR3 bases: TGTGCCAGCCTAGAACAGGGTCTAAATTCACCCCTCCACTTT.

The chain uses TRBV27 and TRBJ2-3; D may be TRBD1 (6 bases). There are 18 residues in the CDR3. CDR1 MNHEY and CDR2 SMNVEV come from the germline V gene (reference sequence). Between the trimmed V and J ends, which lost 4 bases and 0 bases, there was a span of 20 bases. The CDR3, as DNA: TGTGCCAGCAGTTCCCTCACCGGGACACTTGCTAGCACAGATACGCAGTATTTT. It is translated as CASSSLTGTLASTDTQYF.

The gene calls are TRBV18 and TRBJ1-1; TRBD1 aligns across 11 bases. V lost 4 bases to trimming and J lost 4 bases; unmatched junction nucleotides: 8. Germline CDR1 is KGHSH and CDR2 is LQKENI. This CDR3 spans 16 amino acids. The CDR3 loop is CASSRGQGVAGTEAFF. CDR3 bases: TGTGCCAGCTCACGGGGACAGGGGGTCGCGGGCACTGAAGCTTTCTTT.

This sequence joins TRBV2 and TRBJ2-3, with 7 bases identical to TRBD2. The trim removed 5 bases at V and 6 bases at J, leaving 2 bases unmatched. The germline CDR1 and CDR2 sequences are SNHLY and FYNNEI. The CDR3 covers 12 residues. The CDR3 DNA reads TGTGCCAGCAGTCTCGGGGGGGATACGCAGTATTTT. It translates to CASSLGGDTQYF.

The CDR3, as DNA: TGCGCCAGCAGTGATGCGAGCGGGAATACAGATACGCAGTATTTT. Its protein is CASSDASGNTDTQYF. This chain links TRBV10-1 with TRBJ2-3, with TRBD2 identical over 7 bases. J was trimmed by 3 bases and V by 3 bases; bases with no gene match: 6. The CDR3 spans 15 residues. The germline CDR1 and CDR2 sequences are WNHNN and SYGVQD (reference sequence).

This CDR3 reads CASSPTGGNQPQHF. The CDR3 DNA reads TGTGCCAGTAGCCCTACAGGGGGCAATCAGCCCCAGCATTTT. This chain joins TRBV19 and TRBJ1-5; 7 positions match TRBD1. CDR1 is LNHDA and CDR2 is SQIVND in the germline V gene (reference sequence). V lost 6 bases and J lost 2; bases outside the gene matches: 4. This CDR3 is built from 14 residues.

This chain links TRBV5-8 with TRBJ2-3; a weak D match, TRBD2 (5 bases). The ends were cut back, 4 bases at V and 5 bases at J, with 17 bases in the middle. The CDR3 covers 15 residues. The germline CDR1 and CDR2 sequences are SGHTS and YDEGEE. In nucleotides, the CDR3 is TGTGCCAGCAGCCAGTCGGGCCTAGCAGGAGATACGCAGTATTTT. It encodes CASSQSGLAGDTQYF.

Only a few counts were recorded for this clone. CDR3 nucleotides: TGTGCCAGCAGTCTGGACAGGGTGAGCAATCAGCCCCAGCATTTT. Translated: CASSLDRVSNQPQHF. The chain links TRBV2 to TRBJ1-5; 8 bases align to TRBD1. Germline trimming cut 5 bases from V and 1 base from J; bases unmatched to any gene: 4. Germline V CDR1 and CDR2: SNHLY, FYNNEI. The CDR3 length is 15 residues.

Comments on this clone: The same CDR3 can be traced to other DNA sequences in this sample. V usage is TRBV27 and J usage is TRBJ1-5; no clear D. The germline V gene has CDR1 MNHEY and CDR2 SMNVEV (reference sequence). This CDR3 is built from 12 residues. V was pared by 2 bases and J by 4 bases, with 3 bases between. CDR3: CASSLPNQPQHF. As DNA, the CDR3 is TGTGCCAGCAGTTTACCGAATCAGCCCCAGCATTTT.

The gene calls are TRBV30 and TRBJ2-3; D may be TRBD2 (5 bases). The CDR3 totals 13 residues. The germline gives CDR1 GTSNPN, CDR2 SVGIG (reference sequence). V lost 3 bases, J lost 0 bases, and 7 bases lay in between. The CDR3 DNA follows: TGTGCCTGGAGGATAGCGAGCACAGATACGCAGTATTTT. Its translation is CAWRIASTDTQYF.

The rearrangement links TRBV28 to TRBJ1-3; D not certain. V was pared by 4 bases and J by 2 bases, with 12 bases between. Germline assignment: CDR1 MDHEN and CDR2 SYDVKM. The CDR3 runs 15 residues. The CDR3 loop reads CASSSPGKTGNTIYF. CDR3 bases: TGTGCCAGCAGTTCCCCCGGGAAAACTGGAAACACCATATATTTT. Full variable domain (rest looked up from reference TRBV28 and TRBJ1-3): DVKVTQSSRYLVKRTGEKVFLECVQDMDHENMFWYRQDPGLGLRLIYFSYDVKMKEKGDIPEGYSVSREKKERFSLILESASTNQTSMYLCASSSPGKTGNTIYFGEGSWLTVV.

The chain joins TRBV29-1 to TRBJ2-1; 13 positions agree with TRBD2. With 6 bases clipped from V and 0 bases from J, the junction kept 5 bases outside the gene matches. From germline, CDR1 is SQVTM and CDR2 ANQGSEA. The CDR3 is 16 amino acids. The CDR3 reads CSVTGLAGSSYNEQFF. CDR3 coding DNA: TGCAGCGTGACGGGACTAGCGGGGAGCTCCTACAATGAGCAGTTCTTC.

The gene calls are TRBV18 and TRBJ1-1, with 7 bases matching TRBD1. Germline CDR1 and CDR2: KGHSH and LQKENI. The CDR3 sequence is 15 residues long. The trim removed 4 bases at V and 2 bases at J, leaving 7 bases unmatched. In DNA form, the CDR3 reads TGTGCCAGCTCACAAGGACAGGTACGAAACACTGAAGCTTTCTTT. As protein: CASSQGQVRNTEAFF.

In this sample, this clone turned up a few times. The genes are TRBV9 and TRBJ2-6; 7 bases match TRBD2. After removal of 4 bases from V and 0 bases from J, the junction contained 7 bases not matched to a gene. Germline-derived CDR1 and CDR2 are SGDLS and YYNGEE. The CDR3 extends over 17 amino acids. CDR3: CASSKAGVNSGANVLTF. CDR3 coding DNA: TGTGCCAGCAGCAAGGCGGGGGTTAACTCTGGGGCCAACGTCCTGACTTTC.

The genes are TRBV19 and TRBJ2-7; 9 bases align to TRBD1. The V gene end was trimmed by 3 bases and the J gene end by 2 bases; junction bases not matched to a gene: 5. In germline, CDR1 is LNHDA, CDR2 SQIVND (reference sequence). The CDR3 has 15 amino acids. This CDR3 is CASSITGTGTYEQYF. The CDR3 DNA is TGTGCCAGTAGTATCACTGGGACAGGGACCTACGAGCAGTACTTC.

V and J are TRBV7-6 and TRBJ2-7, with 7 bases aligning to TRBD2. This CDR3 has 14 amino acids. V was pared by 2 bases and J by 6 bases, with 7 bases of the junction left unmatched. Germline V CDR1 and CDR2: SGHVS, FNYEAQ. The CDR3 nucleotides read TGTGCCAGCAGCTTATTAGCGGGCGGTGGCGAGCAGTACTTC. Its protein is CASSLLAGGGEQYF.